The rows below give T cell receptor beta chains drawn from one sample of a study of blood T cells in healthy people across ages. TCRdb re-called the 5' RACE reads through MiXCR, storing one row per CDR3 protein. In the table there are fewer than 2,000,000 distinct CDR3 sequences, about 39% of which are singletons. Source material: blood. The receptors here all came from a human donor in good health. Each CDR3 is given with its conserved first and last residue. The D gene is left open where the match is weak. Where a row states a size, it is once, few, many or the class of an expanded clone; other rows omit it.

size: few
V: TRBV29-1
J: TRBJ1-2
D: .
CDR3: CSVWTANYGYTF
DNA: TGCAGCGTCTGGACAGCTAACTATGGCTACACCTTC

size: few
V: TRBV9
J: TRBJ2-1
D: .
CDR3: CASSVGTSNEQFF
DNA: TGTGCCAGCAGCGTAGGGACTTCCAATGAGCAGTTCTTC

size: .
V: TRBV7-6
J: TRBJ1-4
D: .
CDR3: CASSSRSGSNEKLFF
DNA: TGTGCCAGCAGCTCCCGGTCAGGGTCTAATGAAAAACTGTTTTTT

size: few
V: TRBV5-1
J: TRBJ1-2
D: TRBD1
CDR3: CASSLAPLRFSGGQGVGYTF
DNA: TGCGCCAGCAGCTTGGCCCCCCTGCGCTTTAGTGGTGGACAGGGGGTCGGCTACACCTTC

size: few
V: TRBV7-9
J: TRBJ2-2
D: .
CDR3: CASSLKAPNTGELFF
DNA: TGTGCCAGCAGCTTAAAAGCACCGAACACCGGGGAGCTGTTTTTT

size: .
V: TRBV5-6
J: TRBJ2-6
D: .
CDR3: CASSLVQGANVLTF
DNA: TGTGCCAGCAGCTTGGTGCAGGGGGCCAACGTCCTGACTTTC

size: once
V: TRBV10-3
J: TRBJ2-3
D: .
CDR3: CAISEGVGEETDTQYF
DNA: TGTGCCATCAGTGAGGGAGTTGGGGAGGAGACAGATACGCAGTATTTT

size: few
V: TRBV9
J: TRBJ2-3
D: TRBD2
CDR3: CASSEGLAGEADTQYF
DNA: TGTGCCAGCAGCGAGGGACTAGCGGGGGAAGCAGATACGCAGTATTTT

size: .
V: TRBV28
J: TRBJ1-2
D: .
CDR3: CASNGGIYGYTF
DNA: TGTGCCAGCAATGGAGGGATTTATGGTTACACCTTC

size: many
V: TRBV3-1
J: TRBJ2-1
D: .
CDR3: CASSRASKNEQFF
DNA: TGTGCCAGCAGCCGGGCTAGTAAGAATGAGCAGTTCTTC

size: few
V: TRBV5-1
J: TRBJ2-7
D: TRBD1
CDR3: CASSSGTATYDGKYF
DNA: TGCGCCAGCAGCTCCGGGACAGCCACATACGATGGGAAGTACTTC

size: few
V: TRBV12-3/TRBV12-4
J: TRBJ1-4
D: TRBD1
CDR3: CASSSGGAGEKLFF
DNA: TGTGCCAGCAGTTCAGGGGGCGCAGGTGAAAAACTGTTTTTT

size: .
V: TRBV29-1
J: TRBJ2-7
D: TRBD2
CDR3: CSVEAGLGGETEQYF
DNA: TGCAGCGTTGAAGCAGGGCTGGGAGGGGAGACCGAGCAGTACTTC

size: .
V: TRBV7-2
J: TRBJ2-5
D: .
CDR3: CASSLNPRGETQYF
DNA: TGTGCCAGCAGCTTAAATCCTCGGGGGGAGACCCAGTACTTC

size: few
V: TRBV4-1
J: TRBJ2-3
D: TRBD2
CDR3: CASSRTSGASTDTQYF
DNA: TGCGCCAGCAGCCGGACTAGCGGGGCTAGCACAGATACGCAGTATTTT

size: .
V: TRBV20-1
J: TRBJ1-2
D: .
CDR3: CSASTATVVYGYTF
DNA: TGCAGTGCTTCTACCGCGACAGTAGTCTATGGCTACACCTTC

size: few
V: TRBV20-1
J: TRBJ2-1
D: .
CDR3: CSARVRTGAKTYNEQFF
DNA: TGCAGTGCTAGAGTTCGGACGGGCGCCAAAACCTACAATGAGCAGTTCTTC

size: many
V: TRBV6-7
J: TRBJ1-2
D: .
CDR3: CASNIGHGSYDYGYTF
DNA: TGTGCCAGCAACATAGGCCACGGCAGCTACGATTATGGCTACACCTTC

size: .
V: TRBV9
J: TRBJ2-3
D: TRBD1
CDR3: CASSSEGASVTDTQYF
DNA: TGTGCCAGCAGCAGCGAGGGGGCCTCTGTCACAGATACGCAGTATTTT

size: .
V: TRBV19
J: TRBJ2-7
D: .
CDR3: CASTDRASYEQYF
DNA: TGTGCCAGTACGGACCGCGCCTCCTACGAGCAGTACTTC

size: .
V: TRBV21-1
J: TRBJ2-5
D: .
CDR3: CASSLGQEGETQYF
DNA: TGTGCCAGCAGCCTGGGACAGGAAGGAGAGACCCAGTACTTC

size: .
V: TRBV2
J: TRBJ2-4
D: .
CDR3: CASTDSPFSVIQYF
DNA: TGTGCCAGCACCGACTCGCCCTTCTCGGTCATTCAGTACTTC

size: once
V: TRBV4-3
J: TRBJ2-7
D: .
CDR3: CASSQVWAGHQGGYEQYF
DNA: TGCGCCAGCAGTCAAGTCTGGGCGGGCCATCAGGGCGGCTACGAGCAGTACTTC

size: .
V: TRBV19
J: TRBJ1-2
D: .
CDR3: CASSISLRAGSNYGYTF
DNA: TGTGCCAGTAGTATCTCCCTCCGAGCGGGATCGAACTATGGCTACACCTTC

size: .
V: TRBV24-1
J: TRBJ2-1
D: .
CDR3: CATSEPGLYNEQFF
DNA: TGTGCCACCAGTGAACCGGGCCTATACAATGAGCAGTTCTTC

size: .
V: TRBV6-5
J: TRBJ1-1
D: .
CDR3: CASSPEARTEAFF
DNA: TGTGCCAGCAGCCCCGAGGCTAGGACTGAAGCTTTCTTT

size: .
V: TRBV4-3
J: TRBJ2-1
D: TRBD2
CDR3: CASSHPDLAGNEQFF
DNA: TGCGCCAGCAGCCACCCCGACCTAGCGGGCAATGAGCAGTTCTTC

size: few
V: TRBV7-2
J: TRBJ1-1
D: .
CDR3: CASSLGRGENTEAFF
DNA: TGTGCCAGCAGCTTAGGGAGGGGGGAGAACACTGAAGCTTTCTTT

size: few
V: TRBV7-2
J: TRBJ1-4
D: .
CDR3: CASGLPAEGEKLFF
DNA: TGTGCCAGCGGCCTCCCCGCGGAGGGGGAAAAACTGTTTTTT

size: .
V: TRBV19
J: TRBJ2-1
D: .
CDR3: CASGRGIWDNEQFF
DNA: TGTGCCAGTGGTAGGGGGATATGGGACAATGAGCAGTTCTTC

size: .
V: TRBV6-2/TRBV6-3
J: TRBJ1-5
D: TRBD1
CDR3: CASTDRRYHQPQHF
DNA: TGTGCCAGCACGGACAGGAGGTACCATCAGCCCCAGCATTTT

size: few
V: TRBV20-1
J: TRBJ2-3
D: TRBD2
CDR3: CSARLAGAANTQYF
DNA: TGCAGTGCTCGACTAGCGGGGGCGGCGAATACGCAGTATTTT

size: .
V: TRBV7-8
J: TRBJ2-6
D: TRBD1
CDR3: CASSSRMTGTGANVLTF
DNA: TGTGCCAGCAGCTCTAGAATGACAGGGACTGGGGCCAACGTCCTGACTTTC

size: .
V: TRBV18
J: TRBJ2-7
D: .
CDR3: CASSPSREDEQYF
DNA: TGTGCCAGCTCACCGAGCAGGGAGGACGAGCAGTACTTC

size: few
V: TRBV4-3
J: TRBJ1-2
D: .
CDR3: CASSQDEGAGYTF
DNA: TGCGCCAGCAGCCAAGATGAAGGTGCTGGCTACACCTTC

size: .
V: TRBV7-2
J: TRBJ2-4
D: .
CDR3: CASSLAGVTYERYF
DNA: TGTGCCAGCAGCTTAGCGGGGGTGACCTACGAGCGGTACTTC

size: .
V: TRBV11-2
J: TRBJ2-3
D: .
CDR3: CAARGDSLTDTQYF
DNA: TGTGCCGCGAGGGGGGATTCCCTCACAGATACGCAGTATTTT

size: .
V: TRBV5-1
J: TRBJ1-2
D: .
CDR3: CASSIRDTIRYGYTF
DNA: TGCGCCAGCAGCATCCGGGACACCATCCGCTATGGCTACACCTTC

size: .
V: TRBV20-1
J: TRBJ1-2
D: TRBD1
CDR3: CSGMTGKDYGYTF
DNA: TGCAGTGGGATGACAGGGAAAGACTATGGCTACACCTTC

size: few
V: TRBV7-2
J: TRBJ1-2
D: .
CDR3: CASSSRVPGTKGGGYTF
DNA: TGTGCCAGCAGCTCCCGGGTTCCCGGGACTAAGGGGGGTGGCTACACCTTC